This T cell receptor (beta chain) was documented in a study of CD8 T cells in ankylosing spondylitis. Findings and limits, study-wide: Disease-linked clones were reportedly significantly enriched in matched ankylosing spondylitis synovial fluid. Blood of patients with ankylosing spondylitis appeared to be characterized by a TCR beta motif of eight or nine highly homologous variants.

Germline CDR1 MDHEN, CDR2 SYDVKM. The length of the CDR3 is 19 residues. With V trimmed by 5 bases and J by 0 bases, 13 bases remained unmatched. Each CDR3 protein gets one entry after TCRdb re-called the 5' RACE reads with MiXCR. The data contain a few hundred thousand distinct CDR3 sequences, about a sixth of them seen just once; the ten biggest clones take up under 1.2%. Points on this clonotype: The antigen is undetermined.

This receptor was identified in a male donor with ankylosing spondylitis. Sequences were obtained from blood, either unsorted or a sorted T cell fraction (not recorded which). This chain connects TRBV28 to TRBJ2-1, with 10 bases aligning to TRBD2. CDR3 nucleotide sequence: TGTGCCAGCAGTACAGGGGGTGGGACTAGCGAAAGCTCCTACAATGAGCAGTTCTTC. Translated: CASSTGGGTSESSYNEQFF.